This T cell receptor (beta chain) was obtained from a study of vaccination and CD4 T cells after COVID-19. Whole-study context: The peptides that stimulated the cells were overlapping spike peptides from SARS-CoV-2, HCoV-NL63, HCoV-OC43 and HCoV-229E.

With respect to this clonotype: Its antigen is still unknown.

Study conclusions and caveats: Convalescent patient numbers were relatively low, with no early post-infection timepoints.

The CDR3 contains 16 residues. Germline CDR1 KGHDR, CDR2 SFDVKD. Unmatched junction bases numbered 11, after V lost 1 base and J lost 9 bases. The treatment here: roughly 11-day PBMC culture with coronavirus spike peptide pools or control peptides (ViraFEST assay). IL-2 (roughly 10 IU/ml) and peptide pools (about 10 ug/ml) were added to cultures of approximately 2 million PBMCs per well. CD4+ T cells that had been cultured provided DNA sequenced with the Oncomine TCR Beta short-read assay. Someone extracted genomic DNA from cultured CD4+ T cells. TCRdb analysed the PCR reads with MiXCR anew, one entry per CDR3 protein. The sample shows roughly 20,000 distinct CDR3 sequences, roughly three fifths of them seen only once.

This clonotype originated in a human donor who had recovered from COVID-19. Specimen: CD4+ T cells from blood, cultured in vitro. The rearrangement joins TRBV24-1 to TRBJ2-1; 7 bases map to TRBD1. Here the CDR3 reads CATSDLGQGVRSEQFF. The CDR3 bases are TGTGCCACCAGTGATTTAGGGCAGGGGGTTAGAAGTGAGCAGTTCTTC.